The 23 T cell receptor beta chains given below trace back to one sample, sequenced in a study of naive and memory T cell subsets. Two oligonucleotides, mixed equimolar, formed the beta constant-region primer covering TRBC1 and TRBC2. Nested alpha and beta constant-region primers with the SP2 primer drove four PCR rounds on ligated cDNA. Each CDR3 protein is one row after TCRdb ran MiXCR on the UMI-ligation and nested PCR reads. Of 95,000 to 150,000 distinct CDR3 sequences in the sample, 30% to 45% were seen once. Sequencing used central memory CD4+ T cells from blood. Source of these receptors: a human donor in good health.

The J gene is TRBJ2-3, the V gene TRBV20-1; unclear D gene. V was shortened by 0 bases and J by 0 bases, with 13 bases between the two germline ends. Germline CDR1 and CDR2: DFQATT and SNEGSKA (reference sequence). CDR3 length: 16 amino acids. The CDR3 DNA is TGCAGTGCTAGAGATGTACGGAGATCTAGCACAGATACGCAGTATTTT. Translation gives CSARDVRRSSTDTQYF.

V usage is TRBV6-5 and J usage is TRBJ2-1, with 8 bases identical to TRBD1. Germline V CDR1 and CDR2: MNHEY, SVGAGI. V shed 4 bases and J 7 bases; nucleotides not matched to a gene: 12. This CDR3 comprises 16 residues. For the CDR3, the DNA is TGTGCCAGCAGTTCGGACAGGGCCCGCAGATTTAATGAGCAGTTCTTC. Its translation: CASSSDRARRFNEQFF.

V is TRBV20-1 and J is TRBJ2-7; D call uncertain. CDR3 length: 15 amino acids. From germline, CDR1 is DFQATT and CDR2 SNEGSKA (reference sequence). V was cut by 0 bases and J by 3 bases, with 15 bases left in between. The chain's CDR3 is CSARDRRHSDYEQYF. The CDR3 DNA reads TGCAGTGCTAGAGATCGACGACACTCCGACTACGAGCAGTACTTC.

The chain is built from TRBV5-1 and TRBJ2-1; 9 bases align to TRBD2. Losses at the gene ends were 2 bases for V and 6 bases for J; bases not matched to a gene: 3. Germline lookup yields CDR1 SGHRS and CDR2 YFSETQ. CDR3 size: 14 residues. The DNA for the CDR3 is TGCGCCAGCAGCTTTAGCGGGGGAAGCAATGAGCAGTTCTTC. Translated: CASSFSGGSNEQFF.

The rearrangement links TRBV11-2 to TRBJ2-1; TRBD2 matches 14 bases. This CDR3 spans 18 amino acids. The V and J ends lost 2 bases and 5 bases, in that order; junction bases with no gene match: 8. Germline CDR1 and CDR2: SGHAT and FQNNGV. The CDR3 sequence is CASSLHGRGLAGDNEQFF. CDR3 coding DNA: TGTGCCAGCAGCTTACACGGCCGGGGACTAGCGGGAGACAATGAGCAGTTCTTC.

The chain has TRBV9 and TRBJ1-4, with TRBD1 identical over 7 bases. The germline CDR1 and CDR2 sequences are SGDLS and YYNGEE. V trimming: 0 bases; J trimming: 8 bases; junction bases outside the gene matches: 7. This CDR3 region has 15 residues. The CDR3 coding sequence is TGTGCCAGCAGCGTAGAGGGGGCCCAGAGGGAAAAACTGTTTTTT. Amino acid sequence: CASSVEGAQREKLFF.

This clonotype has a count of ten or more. The CDR3 nucleotides read TGCAGCGTTGAAACGTCGGCGGGCACTGAAGCTTTCTTT. Encoded protein: CSVETSAGTEAFF. This sequence joins TRBV29-1 and TRBJ1-1, with D unclear. Per germline, CDR1 SQVTM and CDR2 ANQGSEA. CDR3 size: 13 residues. Deletions cut 2 bases from V and 4 bases from J, with 11 bases between.

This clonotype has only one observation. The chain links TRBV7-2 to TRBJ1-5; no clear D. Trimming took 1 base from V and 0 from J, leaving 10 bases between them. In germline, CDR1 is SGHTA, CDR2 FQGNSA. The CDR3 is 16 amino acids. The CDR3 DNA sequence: TGTGCCAGCAGCTTAGTGGGTAGCTATAGCAATCAGCCCCAGCATTTT. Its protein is CASSLVGSYSNQPQHF.

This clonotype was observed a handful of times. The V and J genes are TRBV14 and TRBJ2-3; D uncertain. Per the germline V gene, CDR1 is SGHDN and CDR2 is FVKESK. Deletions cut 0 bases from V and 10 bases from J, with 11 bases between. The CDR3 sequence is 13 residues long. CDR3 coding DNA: TGTGCCAGCAGCCAAGATCCTCATGGGTCGCAGTATTTT. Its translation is CASSQDPHGSQYF.

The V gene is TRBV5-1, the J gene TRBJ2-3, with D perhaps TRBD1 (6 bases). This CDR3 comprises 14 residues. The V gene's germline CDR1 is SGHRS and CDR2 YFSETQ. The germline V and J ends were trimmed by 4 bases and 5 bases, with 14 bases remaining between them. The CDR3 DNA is TGCGCCAGCAGCCCCTCCTCAGGGGTAGATACGCAGTATTTT. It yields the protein CASSPSSGVDTQYF.

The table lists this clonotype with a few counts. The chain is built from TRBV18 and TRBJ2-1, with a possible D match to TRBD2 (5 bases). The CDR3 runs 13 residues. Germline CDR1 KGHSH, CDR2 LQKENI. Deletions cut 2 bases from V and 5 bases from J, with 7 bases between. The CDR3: CASSPRTDNEQFF. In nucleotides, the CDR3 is TGTGCCAGCTCACCAAGGACTGACAATGAGCAGTTCTTC.

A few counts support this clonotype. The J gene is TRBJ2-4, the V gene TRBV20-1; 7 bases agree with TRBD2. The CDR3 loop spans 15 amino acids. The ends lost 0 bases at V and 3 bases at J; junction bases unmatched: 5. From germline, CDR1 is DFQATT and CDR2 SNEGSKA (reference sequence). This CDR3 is CSARDLRGGKNIQYF. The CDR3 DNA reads TGCAGTGCTAGAGATCTACGCGGGGGCAAAAACATTCAGTACTTC.

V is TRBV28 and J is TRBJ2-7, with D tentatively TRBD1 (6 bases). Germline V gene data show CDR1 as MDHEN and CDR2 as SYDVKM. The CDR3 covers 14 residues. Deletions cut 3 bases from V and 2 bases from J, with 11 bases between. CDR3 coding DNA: TGTGCCAGCAGTTTTAGGGGGAGAGCCTACGAGCAGTACTTC. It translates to CASSFRGRAYEQYF.

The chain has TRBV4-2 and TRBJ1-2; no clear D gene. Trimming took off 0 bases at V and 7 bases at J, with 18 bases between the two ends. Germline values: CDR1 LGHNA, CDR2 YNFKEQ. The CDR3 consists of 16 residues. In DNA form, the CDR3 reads TGTGCCAGCAGCCAAGATCGCGGCCGACCTCTCCGTGGCTACACCTTC. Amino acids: CASSQDRGRPLRGYTF.

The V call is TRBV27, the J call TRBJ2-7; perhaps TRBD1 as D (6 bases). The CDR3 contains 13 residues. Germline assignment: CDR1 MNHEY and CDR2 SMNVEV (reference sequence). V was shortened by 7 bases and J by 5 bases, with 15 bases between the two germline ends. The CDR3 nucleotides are TGTGCCAGCAAGAGACGACAGGACAACGAGCAGTACTTC. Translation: CASKRRQDNEQYF.

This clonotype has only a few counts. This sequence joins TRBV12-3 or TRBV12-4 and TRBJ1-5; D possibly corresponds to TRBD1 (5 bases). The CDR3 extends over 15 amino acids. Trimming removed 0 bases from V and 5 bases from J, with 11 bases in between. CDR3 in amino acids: CASSLAARDYQPQHF. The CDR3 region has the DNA TGTGCCAGCAGTTTAGCGGCCAGGGATTATCAGCCCCAGCATTTT.

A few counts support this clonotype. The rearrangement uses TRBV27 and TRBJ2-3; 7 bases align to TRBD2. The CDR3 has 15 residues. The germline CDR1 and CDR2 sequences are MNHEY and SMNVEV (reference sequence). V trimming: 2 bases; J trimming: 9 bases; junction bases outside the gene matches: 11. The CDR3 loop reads CASSLLPSGPRTQYF. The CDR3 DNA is TGTGCCAGCAGTTTACTTCCTAGCGGTCCCCGCACGCAGTATTTT.

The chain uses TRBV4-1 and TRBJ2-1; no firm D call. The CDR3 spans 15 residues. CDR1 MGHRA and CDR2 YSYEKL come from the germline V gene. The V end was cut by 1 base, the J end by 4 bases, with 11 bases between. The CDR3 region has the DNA TGCGCCAGCAGCCAAGGCGTAACTATTTACAATGAGCAGTTCTTC. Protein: CASSQGVTIYNEQFF.

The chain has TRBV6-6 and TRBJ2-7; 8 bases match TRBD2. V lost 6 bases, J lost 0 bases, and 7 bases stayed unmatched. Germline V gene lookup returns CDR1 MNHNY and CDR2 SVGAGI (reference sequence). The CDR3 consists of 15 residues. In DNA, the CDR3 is TGTGCCAGCAGAAGTAGCGGGAAAAGCTCCTACGAGCAGTACTTC. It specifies CASRSSGKSSYEQYF.

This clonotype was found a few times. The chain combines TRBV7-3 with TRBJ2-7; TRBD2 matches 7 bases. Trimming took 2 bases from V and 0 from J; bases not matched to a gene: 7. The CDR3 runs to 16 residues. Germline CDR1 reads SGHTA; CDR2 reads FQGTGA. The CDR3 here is CASSLAGEHFSYEQYF. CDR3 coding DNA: TGTGCCAGCAGCTTAGCGGGAGAACACTTCTCCTACGAGCAGTACTTC.

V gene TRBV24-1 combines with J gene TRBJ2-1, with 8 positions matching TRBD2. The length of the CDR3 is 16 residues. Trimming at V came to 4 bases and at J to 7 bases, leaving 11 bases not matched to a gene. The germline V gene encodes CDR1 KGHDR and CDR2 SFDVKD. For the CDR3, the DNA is TGTGCCACCAGTGACCCCTCAGCGGGAGAGAGGAATGAGCAGTTCTTC. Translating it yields CATSDPSAGERNEQFF.

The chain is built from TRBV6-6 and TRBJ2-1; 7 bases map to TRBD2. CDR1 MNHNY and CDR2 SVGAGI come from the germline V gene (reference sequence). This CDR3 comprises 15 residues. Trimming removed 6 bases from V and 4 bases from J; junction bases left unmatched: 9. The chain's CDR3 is CASSHDRGLYNEQFF. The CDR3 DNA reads TGTGCCAGCAGCCACGACCGGGGACTATACAATGAGCAGTTCTTC.

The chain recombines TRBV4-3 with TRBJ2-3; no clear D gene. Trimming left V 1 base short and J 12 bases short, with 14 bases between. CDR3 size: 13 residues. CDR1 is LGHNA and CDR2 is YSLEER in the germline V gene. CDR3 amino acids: CASSQVKGTLQYF. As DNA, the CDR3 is TGCGCCAGCAGCCAAGTAAAAGGAACACTTCAGTATTTT.